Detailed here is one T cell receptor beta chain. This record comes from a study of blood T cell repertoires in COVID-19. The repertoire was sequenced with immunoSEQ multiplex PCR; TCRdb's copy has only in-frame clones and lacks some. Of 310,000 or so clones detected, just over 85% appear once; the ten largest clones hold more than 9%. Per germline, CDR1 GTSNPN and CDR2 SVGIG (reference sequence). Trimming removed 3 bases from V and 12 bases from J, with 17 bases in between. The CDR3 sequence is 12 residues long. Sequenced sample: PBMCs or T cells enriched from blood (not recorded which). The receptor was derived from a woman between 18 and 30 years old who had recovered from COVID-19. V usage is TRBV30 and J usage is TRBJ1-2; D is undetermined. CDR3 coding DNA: TGTGCCTGGAGCCCGATCTTTGGTAGCGACACCTTC. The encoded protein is CAWSPIFGSDTF.